This TCR beta chain was identified in a study of blood T cell repertoires in COVID-19. Study as a whole: Researchers got acute and convalescent COVID-19 samples from the United States, Italy and Spain. In each case, the material was cDNA or gDNA derived from T cells, B-cell-depleted T cells, or PBMCs.

Trimming cost V 3 bases and J 7 bases, with 15 bases left between them. This CDR3 has 14 residues. Germline-derived CDR1 and CDR2 are SEHNR and FQNEAQ (reference sequence). Per the study methods: Amplifying reference gene primers gave estimates of nucleated cell counts. The table came from immunoSEQ multiplex PCR; TCRdb's copy has only in-frame clones and leaves some out. For V, J and clone size, that table is used; D and trimming come from the DNA. This sample has tens of thousands of clones, with more than 70% found just once. The gene calls are TRBV7-9 and TRBJ1-1; weak D call: TRBD1 (5 bases). The sequence came from a man between 65 and 85 years old with active or convalescent COVID-19. The sample taken for sequencing was peripheral blood. The CDR3 spells CASSFQGRGNEAFF. The CDR3 DNA follows: TGTGCCAGCAGCTTCCAGGGCCGGGGGAATGAAGCTTTCTTT.